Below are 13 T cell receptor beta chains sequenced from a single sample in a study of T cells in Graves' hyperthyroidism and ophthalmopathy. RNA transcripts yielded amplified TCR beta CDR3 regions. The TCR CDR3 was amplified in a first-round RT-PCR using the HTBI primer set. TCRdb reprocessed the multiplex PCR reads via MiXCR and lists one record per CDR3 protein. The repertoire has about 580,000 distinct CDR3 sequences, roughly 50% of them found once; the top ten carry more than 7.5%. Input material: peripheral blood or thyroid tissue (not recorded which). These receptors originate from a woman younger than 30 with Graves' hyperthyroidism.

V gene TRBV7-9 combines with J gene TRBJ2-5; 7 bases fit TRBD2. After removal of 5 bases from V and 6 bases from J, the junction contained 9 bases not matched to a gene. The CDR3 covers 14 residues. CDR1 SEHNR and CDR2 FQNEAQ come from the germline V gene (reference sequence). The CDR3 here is CASSPRDGGKTQYF. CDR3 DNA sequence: TGTGCCAGCAGCCCTCGGGACGGGGGGAAGACCCAGTACTTC.

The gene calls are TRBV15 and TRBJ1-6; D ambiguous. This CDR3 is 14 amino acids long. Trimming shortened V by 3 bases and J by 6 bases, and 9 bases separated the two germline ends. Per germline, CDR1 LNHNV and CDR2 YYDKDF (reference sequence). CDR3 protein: CATSSSSPNSPLHF. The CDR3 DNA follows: TGTGCCACCAGCAGTTCCTCCCCTAATTCACCCCTCCACTTT.

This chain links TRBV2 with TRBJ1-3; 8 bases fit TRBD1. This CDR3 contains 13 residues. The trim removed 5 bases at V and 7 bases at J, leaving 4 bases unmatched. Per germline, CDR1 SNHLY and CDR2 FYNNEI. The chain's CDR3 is CASSRDRKNTIYF. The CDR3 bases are TGTGCCAGCAGTCGGGACAGGAAGAACACCATATATTTT.

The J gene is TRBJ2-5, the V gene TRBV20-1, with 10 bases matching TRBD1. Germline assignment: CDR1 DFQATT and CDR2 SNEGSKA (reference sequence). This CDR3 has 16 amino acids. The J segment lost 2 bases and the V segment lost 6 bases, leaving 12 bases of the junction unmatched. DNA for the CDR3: TGCAGTGCCAGCAGTAACCGGGACAGGGGACAAGAGACCCAGTACTTC. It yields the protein CSASSNRDRGQETQYF.

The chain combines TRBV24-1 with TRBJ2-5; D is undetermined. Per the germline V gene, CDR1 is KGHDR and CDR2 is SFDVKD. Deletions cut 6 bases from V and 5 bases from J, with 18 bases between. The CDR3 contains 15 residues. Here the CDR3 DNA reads TGTGCCACCAGTTCCAAGGAAGGGTCAATGGAGACCCAGTACTTC. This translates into CATSSKEGSMETQYF.

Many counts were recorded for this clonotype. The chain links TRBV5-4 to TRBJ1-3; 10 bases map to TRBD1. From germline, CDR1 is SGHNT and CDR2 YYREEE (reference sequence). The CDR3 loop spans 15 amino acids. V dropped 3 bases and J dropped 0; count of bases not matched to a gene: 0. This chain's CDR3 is CASSWDRGSGNTIYF. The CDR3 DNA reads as TGTGCCAGCAGCTGGGACAGGGGCTCTGGAAACACCATATATTTT.

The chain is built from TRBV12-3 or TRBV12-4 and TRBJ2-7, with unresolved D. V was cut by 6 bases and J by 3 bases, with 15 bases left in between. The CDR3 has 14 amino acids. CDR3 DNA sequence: TGTGCCAGCAGCGCCGCAGTAGCAATCTACGAGCAGTACTTC. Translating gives CASSAAVAIYEQYF.

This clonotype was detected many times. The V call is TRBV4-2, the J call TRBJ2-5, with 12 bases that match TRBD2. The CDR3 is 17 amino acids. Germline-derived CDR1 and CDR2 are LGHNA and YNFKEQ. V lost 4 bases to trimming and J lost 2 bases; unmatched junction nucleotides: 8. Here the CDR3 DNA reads TGTGCCAGCAGCCCCGGGACCCTAGCGGGAGGGCAAGAGACCCAGTACTTC. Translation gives CASSPGTLAGGQETQYF.

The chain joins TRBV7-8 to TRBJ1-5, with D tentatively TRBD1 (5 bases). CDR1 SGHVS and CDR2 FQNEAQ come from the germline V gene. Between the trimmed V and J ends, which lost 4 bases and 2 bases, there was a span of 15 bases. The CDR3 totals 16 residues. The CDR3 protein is CASSYLAGPGNQPQHF. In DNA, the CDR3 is TGTGCCAGCAGCTACCTAGCGGGACCTGGCAATCAGCCCCAGCATTTT.

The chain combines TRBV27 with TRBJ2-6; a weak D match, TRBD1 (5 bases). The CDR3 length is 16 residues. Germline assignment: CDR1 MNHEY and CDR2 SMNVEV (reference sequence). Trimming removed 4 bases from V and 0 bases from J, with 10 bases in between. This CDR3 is CASSSDTSSGANVLTF. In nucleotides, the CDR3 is TGTGCCAGCAGTTCGGACACGAGCTCTGGGGCCAACGTCCTGACTTTC. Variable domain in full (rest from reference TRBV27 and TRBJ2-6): EAQVTQNPRYLITVTGKKLTVTCSQNMNHEYMSWYRQDPGLGLRQIYYSMNVEVTDKGDVPEGYKVSRKEKRNFPLILESPSPNQTSLYFCASSSDTSSGANVLTFGAGSRLTVL.

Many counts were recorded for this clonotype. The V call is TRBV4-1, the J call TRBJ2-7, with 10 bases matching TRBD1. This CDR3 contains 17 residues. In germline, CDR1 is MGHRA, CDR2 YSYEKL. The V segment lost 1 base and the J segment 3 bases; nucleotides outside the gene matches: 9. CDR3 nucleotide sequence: TGCGCCAGCAGCCAAGCCCCCGGGACAGGGGCGATCTACGAGCAGTACTTC. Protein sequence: CASSQAPGTGAIYEQYF.

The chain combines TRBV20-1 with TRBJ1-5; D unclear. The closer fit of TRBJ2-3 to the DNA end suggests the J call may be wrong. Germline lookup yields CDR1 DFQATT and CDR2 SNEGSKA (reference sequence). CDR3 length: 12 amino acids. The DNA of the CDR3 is TGCAGTGCTACGCAGTCCACAGATACGCAGTATTTT. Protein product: CSATQSTDTQYF.

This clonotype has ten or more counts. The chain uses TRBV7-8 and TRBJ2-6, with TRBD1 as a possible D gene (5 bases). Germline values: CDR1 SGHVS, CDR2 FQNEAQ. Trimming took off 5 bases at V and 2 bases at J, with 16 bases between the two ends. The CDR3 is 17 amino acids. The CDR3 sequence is CASSEISGFTGANVLTF. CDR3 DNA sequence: TGTGCCAGCAGCGAAATATCAGGGTTCACTGGGGCCAACGTCCTGACTTTC.